This TCR beta chain was identified during a study of control samples from healthy donors and cancer patients. Sequencing was performed with immunoSEQ multiplex PCR; in TCRdb, only in-frame clones are kept and a portion is missing. The sample shows approximately 90,000 clones, approximately 86% of them seen only once. This clone has a handful of counts. Other DNA sequences from this sample encode an identical CDR3 as well. With V trimmed by 4 bases and J by 0 bases, 3 bases remained unmatched. Germline V gene lookup returns CDR1 SGHAT and CDR2 FQNNGV. The CDR3 runs 15 residues. The source material was blood. The receptor was isolated from a man aged 25 to 40 in good health. J is TRBJ2-3 and V is TRBV11-2; 8 bases match TRBD2. The CDR3 loop is CASSSRGGSTDTQYF. The CDR3 DNA is TGTGCCAGCAGCTCCCGGGGGGGTAGCACAGATACGCAGTATTTT.